What follows describes a single T cell receptor (beta chain). MiXCR was run by TCRdb on the 5' RACE reads, yielding one entry per CDR3 protein. The sample yields around 79,000 distinct CDR3 sequences, about 11% seen once. The sample belongs to a study of early T cells in non-severe SARS-CoV-2 infection. Trimming left V 0 bases short and J 0 bases short, with 19 bases between. The CDR3 has 19 amino acids. Germline V CDR1 and CDR2: SGHNT, YYREEE (reference sequence). The sequence came from an adult who was a healthcare worker with PCR-confirmed SARS-CoV-2 infection or an uninfected control (not recorded which). This specimen consisted of whole blood, obtained at baseline. The rearrangement uses TRBV5-4 and TRBJ2-1, with D perhaps matching TRBD2 (7 bases). DNA of the CDR3: TGTGCCAGCAGCTTGGGTCTCGCGGGGGCGACTAGCTCCTACAATGAGCAGTTCTTC. It is translated as CASSLGLAGATSSYNEQFF. Variable domain in full (rest from reference TRBV5-4 and TRBJ2-1): ETGVTQSPTHLIKTRGQQVTLRCSSQSGHNTVSWYQQALGQGPQFIFQYYREEENGRGNFPPRFSGLQFPNYSSELNVNALELDDSALYLCASSLGLAGATSSYNEQFFGPGTRLTVL.